The 14 T cell receptor beta chains below come from one sample, sequenced in a study of blood T cell repertoires in COVID-19. Sequenced by immunoSEQ multiplex PCR; TCRdb stores in-frame clones only, minus some. The sample has 45,000 to 60,000 clones, about 90% seen once. The sequenced material came from peripheral blood. The receptors here all came from a man in his 70s with active COVID-19.

The chain links TRBV28 to TRBJ2-3, with 9 bases identical to TRBD1. The CDR3 contains 12 residues. The V gene's germline CDR1 is MDHEN and CDR2 SYDVKM. With V trimmed by 5 bases and J by 10 bases, 4 bases remained unmatched. In DNA, the CDR3 is TGTGCCAGCAGTACACAGGGGGCCGCGCAGTATTTT. Translating gives CASSTQGAAQYF. Looking up the rest from reference TRBV28 and TRBJ2-3 gives the full variable domain: DVKVTQSSRYLVKRTGEKVFLECVQDMDHENMFWYRQDPGLGLRLIYFSYDVKMKEKGDIPEGYSVSREKKERFSLILESASTNQTSMYLCASSTQGAAQYFGPGTRLTVL.

The chain links TRBV4-3 to TRBJ2-1; TRBD1 aligns across 8 bases. Germline loops: CDR1 LGHNA, CDR2 YSLEER. The ends lost 1 base at V and 7 bases at J; junction bases unmatched: 12. This CDR3 is built from 17 residues. This chain's CDR3 is CASSQVLPGQAKNEQFF. The CDR3 DNA reads TGCGCCAGCAGCCAAGTTCTACCGGGACAGGCAAAAAATGAGCAGTTCTTC.

In nucleotides, the CDR3 is TGCGCCAGCAGTCCGGGTACGTTTAGGGAGGCTGGGGCCAACGTCCTGACTTTC. Translated: CASSPGTFREAGANVLTF. This rearrangement joins TRBV23-1 to TRBJ2-6; a possible D gene is TRBD2 (6 bases). TRBV23-1 is an ORF, and what it does is uncertain. V was clipped by 4 bases and J by 2 bases, with 18 bases between them. The CDR3 has 18 residues.

The CDR3 protein is CASSYQQGYSNQPQHF. CDR3 nucleotides: TGTGCCAGCAGTTATCAACAGGGGTATAGCAATCAGCCCCAGCATTTT. J is TRBJ1-5 and V is TRBV6-6; 7 bases fit TRBD1. Germline V lookup: CDR1 MNHNY, CDR2 SVGAGI (reference sequence). CDR3 length equals 16 residues. The ends lost 3 bases at V and 0 bases at J; junction bases unmatched: 5.

This chain joins TRBV11-2 and TRBJ2-1; 9 bases fit TRBD2. CDR1 and CDR2 (germline): SGHAT, FQNNGV. CDR3 size: 17 residues. The J segment lost 0 bases and the V segment lost 5 bases, leaving 8 bases of the junction unmatched. The CDR3 DNA sequence: TGTGCCAGCAGCCTTTCTAGCGGGGCCAACTCCTACAATGAGCAGTTCTTC. Protein sequence: CASSLSSGANSYNEQFF.

This chain uses TRBV9 with TRBJ2-5; 8 bases fit TRBD2. CDR1 and CDR2 from the germline V gene are SGDLS and YYNGEE. The CDR3 is 14 residues long. V was clipped by 1 base and J by 4 bases; unmatched bases: 3. The CDR3 DNA reads as TGTGCCAGCAGCGTACAAGCGGGGGTAGAGACCCAGTACTTC. Its translation: CASSVQAGVETQYF.

As for this clone: One junction end disagrees with the germline gene, perhaps due to a read error. The J gene is TRBJ2-7, the V gene TRBV28; 9 bases match TRBD1. Germline loops: CDR1 MDHEN, CDR2 SYDVKM. The CDR3 has 12 residues. CDR3 nucleotides: TGTGCCAGCAGACAACAGGGGGCGGCACAGTCCTTC. Amino acids: CASRQQGAAQSF.

This chain connects TRBV7-2 to TRBJ1-2; TRBD1 agrees at 12 bases. Germline CDR1 is SGHTA and CDR2 is FQGNSA. V shed 5 bases, J shed 4 bases, and the junction held 11 bases outside the gene matches. This CDR3 has 17 residues. The CDR3 DNA sequence: TGTGCCAGCAGCGGAATGGGGACAGGGGGCCCGTTCTATGGCTACACCTTC. The encoded protein is CASSGMGTGGPFYGYTF. Based on the CDR3 plus reference TRBV7-2 and TRBJ1-2, the full variable domain is GAGVSQSPSNKVTEKGKDVELRCDPISGHTALYWYRQSLGQGLEFLIYFQGNSAPDKSGLPSDRFSAERTGGSVSTLTIQRTQQEDSAVYLCASSGMGTGGPFYGYTFGSGTRLTVV.

The rearrangement uses TRBV5-1 and TRBJ2-2; possible D gene TRBD1, 5 bases. CDR1 is SGHRS, CDR2 YFSETQ, per germline. V lost 2 bases and J 1 base, leaving 9 bases between the germline ends. The CDR3 has 15 residues. The CDR3 DNA follows: TGCGCCAGCAGCTTTATTCAGGGGAACACCGGGGAGCTGTTTTTT. Its protein product is CASSFIQGNTGELFF. Together with reference TRBV5-1 and TRBJ2-2, the CDR3 gives the full variable domain: KAGVTQTPRYLIKTRGQQVTLSCSPISGHRSVSWYQQTPGQGLQFLFEYFSETQRNKGNFPGRFSGRQFSNSRSEMNVSTLELGDSALYLCASSFIQGNTGELFFGEGSRLTVL.

The chain employs TRBV20-1 and TRBJ2-1; the match to TRBD2 covers 11 bases. CDR3 size: 16 residues. The germline V gene encodes CDR1 DFQATT and CDR2 SNEGSKA (reference sequence). V shed 6 bases and J 0 bases; nucleotides not matched to a gene: 7. For the CDR3, the DNA is TGCAGTGCAAGTAGCGGGGGGGCGCGCTCCTACAATGAGCAGTTCTTC. Its protein product is CSASSGGARSYNEQFF.

The J gene is TRBJ1-1, the V gene TRBV11-2; TRBD1 matches 8 bases. The CDR3 length is 14 residues. V shed 5 bases, J shed 1 base, and the junction held 3 bases outside the gene matches. Germline assignment: CDR1 SGHAT and CDR2 FQNNGV. This CDR3 reads CASSPGTGNTEAFF. Written as DNA, the CDR3 is TGTGCCAGCAGCCCCGGGACAGGGAACACTGAAGCTTTCTTT.

The count of this clone is one. The rearrangement links TRBV4-1 to TRBJ1-1, with a weak D call TRBD1 (5 bases). The CDR3 is made up of 15 amino acids. The germline V gene encodes CDR1 MGHRA and CDR2 YSYEKL. V shed 0 bases and J shed 1 base, with 9 bases lying between them. The CDR3 DNA is TGCGCCAGCAGCCAAGATAGAACAGGGAACACTGAAGCTTTCTTT. The encoded protein is CASSQDRTGNTEAFF.

Comment on this clone: Relative to the germline gene, one junction end is altered; a read error may explain this. V usage is TRBV14 and J usage is TRBJ2-1, with D hard to call. From germline, CDR1 is SGHDN and CDR2 FVKESK. There are 11 residues in the CDR3. In DNA, the CDR3 is TGTGCCAGCAGTTACAGTAGTGTGGTGCTCTTC. This sequence encodes CASSYSSVVLF.

The V and J genes are TRBV27 and TRBJ2-5, with 9 bases lining up with TRBD1. Trimming took 3 bases from V and 1 from J; bases not matched to a gene: 6. This CDR3 is built from 16 residues. Looked up from germline, CDR1 is MNHEY and CDR2 is SMNVEV (reference sequence). The chain's CDR3 is CASSFSTGGGQETQYF. The CDR3 DNA is TGTGCCAGCAGTTTTAGTACAGGGGGCGGCCAAGAGACCCAGTACTTC.